This record looks at one T cell receptor beta chain sequence and its context. The antigen remains undetermined. The data were obtained in a study of multiple sclerosis patients with progressive multifocal leukoencephalopathy. Points from the study as a whole: Findings may reflect JC virus infection or just general immunocompromise.

Assay used: immunoSEQ multiplex PCR; TCRdb lists only in-frame clones, some missing. The sample carries fewer than 35,000 clones, around 91% recorded once. Noted time point: approximately 12 months of natalizumab therapy. CDR1 GTSNPN and CDR2 SVGIG come from the germline V gene (reference sequence). Trimming stripped 0 bases from V and 4 bases from J, with 9 bases between. The CDR3 spans 13 residues. The sample was PBMCs, taken from a patient treated with natalizumab. This chain joins TRBV30 and TRBJ1-1; D ambiguous. This receptor was taken from a human donor with multiple sclerosis. CDR3 residues: CAWSVGSSTEAFF. The CDR3 nucleotides are TGTGCCTGGAGTGTAGGCAGTTCCACTGAAGCTTTCTTT.